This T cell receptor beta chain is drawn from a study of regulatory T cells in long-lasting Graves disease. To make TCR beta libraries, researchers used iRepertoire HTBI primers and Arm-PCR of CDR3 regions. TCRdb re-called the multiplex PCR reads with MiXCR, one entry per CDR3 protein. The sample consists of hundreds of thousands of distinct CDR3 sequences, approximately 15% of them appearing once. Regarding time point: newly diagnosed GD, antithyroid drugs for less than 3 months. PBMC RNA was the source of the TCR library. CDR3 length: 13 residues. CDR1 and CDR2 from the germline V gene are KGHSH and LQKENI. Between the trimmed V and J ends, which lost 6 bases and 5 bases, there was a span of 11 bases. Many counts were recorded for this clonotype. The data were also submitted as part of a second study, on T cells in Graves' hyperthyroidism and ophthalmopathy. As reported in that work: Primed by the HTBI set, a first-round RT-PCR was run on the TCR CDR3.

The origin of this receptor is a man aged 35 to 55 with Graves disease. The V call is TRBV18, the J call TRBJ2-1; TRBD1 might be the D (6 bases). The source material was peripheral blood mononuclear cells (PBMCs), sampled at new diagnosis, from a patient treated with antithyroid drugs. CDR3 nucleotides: TGTGCCAGCTCCCGTGGACAGAACAATGAGCAGTTCTTC. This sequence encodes CASSRGQNNEQFF.